This TCR beta chain was captured in a study of spatial heterogeneity in lung cancer. In the study overall: Detection consistently yielded more beta chains than alpha chains.

A distinct unique molecular identifier was carried by each TCR cDNA molecule. TCRdb redid the calling of the 5' RACE reads with MiXCR, one entry per CDR3 protein. The sample shows about 120,000 distinct CDR3 sequences, about a tenth of them seen only once. Time point defined: blood at routine non-recurrence follow-up after resection. Unsorted whole RNA from tumor, nontumor lung or frozen PBMC underwent sequencing. The V and J ends lost 5 bases and 8 bases, in that order; junction bases with no gene match: 7. The V gene's germline CDR1 is MGHDK and CDR2 SYGVNS. The CDR3 totals 14 residues. This sequence originates from a female donor with early-stage non-small cell lung cancer. The chain combines TRBV25-1 with TRBJ2-1, with 9 positions matching TRBD2. The source material was PBMCs, sampled at follow-up. The CDR3 DNA sequence: TGTGCCAGCAGTCGCGGACTAGCGTCGGATGAGCAGTTCTTC. This translates into CASSRGLASDEQFF.